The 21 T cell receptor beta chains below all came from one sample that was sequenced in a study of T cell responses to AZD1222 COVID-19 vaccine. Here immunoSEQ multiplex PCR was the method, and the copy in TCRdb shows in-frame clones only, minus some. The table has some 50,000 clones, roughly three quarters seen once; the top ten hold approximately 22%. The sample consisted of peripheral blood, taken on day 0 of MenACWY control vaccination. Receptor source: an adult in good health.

CDR3 sequence reads: CASSAMKQGAEAFF. CDR3 coding DNA: TGCGCCAGCAGCGCGATGAAACAGGGGGCTGAAGCTTTCTTT. The chain joins TRBV5-1 to TRBJ1-1; TRBD1 matches 8 bases. V lost 4 bases to trimming and J lost 6 bases; unmatched junction nucleotides: 8. The CDR3 runs 14 residues. Per germline, CDR1 SGHRS and CDR2 YFSETQ.

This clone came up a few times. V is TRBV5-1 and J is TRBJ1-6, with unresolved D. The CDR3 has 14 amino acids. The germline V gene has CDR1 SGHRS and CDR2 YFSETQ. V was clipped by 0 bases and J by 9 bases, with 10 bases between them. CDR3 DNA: TGCGCCAGCAGCTTGGAAGGGCGGGGTTCACCCCTCCACTTT. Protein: CASSLEGRGSPLHF.

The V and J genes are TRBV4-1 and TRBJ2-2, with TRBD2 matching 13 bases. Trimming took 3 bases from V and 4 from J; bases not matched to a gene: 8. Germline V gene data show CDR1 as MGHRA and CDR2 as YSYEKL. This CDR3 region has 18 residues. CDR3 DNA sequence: TGCGCCAGCAGCCAGGTAACTAGCGGGAGGGCCGTCACCGGGGAGCTGTTTTTT. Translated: CASSQVTSGRAVTGELFF.

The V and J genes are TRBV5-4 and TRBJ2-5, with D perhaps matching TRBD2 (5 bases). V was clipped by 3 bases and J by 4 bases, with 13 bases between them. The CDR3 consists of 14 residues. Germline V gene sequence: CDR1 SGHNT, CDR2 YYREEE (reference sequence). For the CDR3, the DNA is TGTGCCAGCAGCTCGGACCCCGGAGGAGAGACCCAGTACTTC. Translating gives CASSSDPGGETQYF.

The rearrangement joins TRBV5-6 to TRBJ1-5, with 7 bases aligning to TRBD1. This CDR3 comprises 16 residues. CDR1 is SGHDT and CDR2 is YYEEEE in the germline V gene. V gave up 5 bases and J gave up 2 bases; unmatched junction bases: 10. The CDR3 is CASSSLTGEGNQPQHF. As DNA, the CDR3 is TGTGCCAGCAGTTCTCTTACAGGGGAGGGCAATCAGCCCCAGCATTTT.

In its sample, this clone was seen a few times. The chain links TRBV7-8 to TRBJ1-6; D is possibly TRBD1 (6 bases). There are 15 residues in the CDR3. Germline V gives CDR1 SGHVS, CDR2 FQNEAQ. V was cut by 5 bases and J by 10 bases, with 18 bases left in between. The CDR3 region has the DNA TGTGCCAGCAGCGCATACACCAACGGGGGCTCACCCCTCCACTTT. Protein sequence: CASSAYTNGGSPLHF.

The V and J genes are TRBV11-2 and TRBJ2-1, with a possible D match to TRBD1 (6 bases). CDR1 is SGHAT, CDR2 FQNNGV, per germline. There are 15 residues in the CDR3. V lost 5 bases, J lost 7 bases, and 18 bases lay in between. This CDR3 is CASSPQRGSTNEQFF. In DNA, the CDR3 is TGTGCCAGCAGCCCACAGAGGGGGAGTACGAATGAGCAGTTCTTC.

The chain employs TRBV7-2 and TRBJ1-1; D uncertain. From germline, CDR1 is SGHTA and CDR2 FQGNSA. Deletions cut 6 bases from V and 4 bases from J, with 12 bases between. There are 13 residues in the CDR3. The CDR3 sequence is CASRLDHRTEAFF. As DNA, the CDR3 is TGTGCCAGCAGATTGGACCACCGCACTGAAGCTTTCTTT.

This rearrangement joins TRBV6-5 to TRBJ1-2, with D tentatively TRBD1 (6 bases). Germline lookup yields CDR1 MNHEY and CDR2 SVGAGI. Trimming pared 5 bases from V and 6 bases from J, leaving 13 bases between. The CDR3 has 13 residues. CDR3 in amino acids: CASSPTGGDGYTF. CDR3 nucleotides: TGTGCCAGCAGTCCGACAGGCGGGGATGGCTACACCTTC.

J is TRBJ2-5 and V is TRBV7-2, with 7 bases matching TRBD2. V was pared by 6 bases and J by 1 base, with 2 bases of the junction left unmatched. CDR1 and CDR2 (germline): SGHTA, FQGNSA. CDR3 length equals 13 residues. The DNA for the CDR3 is TGTGCCAGCAGGGGAGGGAGCCAAGAGACCCAGTACTTC. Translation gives CASRGGSQETQYF. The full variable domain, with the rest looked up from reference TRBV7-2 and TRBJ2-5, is GAGVSQSPSNKVTEKGKDVELRCDPISGHTALYWYRQSLGQGLEFLIYFQGNSAPDKSGLPSDRFSAERTGGSVSTLTIQRTQQEDSAVYLCASRGGSQETQYFGPGTRLLVL.

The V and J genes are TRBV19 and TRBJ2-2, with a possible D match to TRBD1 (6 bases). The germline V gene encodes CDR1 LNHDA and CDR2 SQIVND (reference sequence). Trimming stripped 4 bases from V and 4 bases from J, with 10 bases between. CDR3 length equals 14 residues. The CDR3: CASSKGVGTGELFF. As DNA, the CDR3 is TGTGCCAGTAGTAAGGGGGTAGGCACCGGGGAGCTGTTTTTT.

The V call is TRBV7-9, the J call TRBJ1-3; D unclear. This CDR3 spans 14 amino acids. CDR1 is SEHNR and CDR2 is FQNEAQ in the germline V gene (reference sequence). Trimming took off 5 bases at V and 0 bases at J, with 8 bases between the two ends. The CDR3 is CASSDLPSGNTIYF. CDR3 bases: TGTGCCAGCAGCGACCTACCCTCTGGAAACACCATATATTTT.

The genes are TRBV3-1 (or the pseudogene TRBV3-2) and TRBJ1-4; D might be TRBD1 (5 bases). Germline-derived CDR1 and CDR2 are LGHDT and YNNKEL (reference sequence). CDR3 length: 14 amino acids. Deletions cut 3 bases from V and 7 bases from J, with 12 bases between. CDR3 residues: CASSHRQGGEKLFF. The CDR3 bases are TGTGCCAGCAGCCATCGGCAGGGTGGTGAAAAACTGTTTTTT.

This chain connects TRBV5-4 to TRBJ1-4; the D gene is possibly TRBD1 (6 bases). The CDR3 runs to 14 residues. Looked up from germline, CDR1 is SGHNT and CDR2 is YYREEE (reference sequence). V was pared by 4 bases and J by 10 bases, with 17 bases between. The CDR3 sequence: CASSRQGGTVKLFF. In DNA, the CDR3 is TGTGCCAGCAGCCGACAAGGGGGTACGGTAAAACTGTTTTTT.

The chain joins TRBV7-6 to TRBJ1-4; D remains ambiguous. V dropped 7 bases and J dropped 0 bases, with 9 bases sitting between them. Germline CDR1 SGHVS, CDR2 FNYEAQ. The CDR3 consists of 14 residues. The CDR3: CASKDRATNEKLFF. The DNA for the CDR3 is TGTGCCAGCAAAGATCGTGCAACTAATGAAAAACTGTTTTTT.

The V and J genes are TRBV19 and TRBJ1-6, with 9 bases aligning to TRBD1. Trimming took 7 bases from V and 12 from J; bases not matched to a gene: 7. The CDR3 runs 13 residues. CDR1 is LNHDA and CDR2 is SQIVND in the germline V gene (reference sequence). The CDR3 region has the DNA TGTGCCAGTACGGGACAGGGTTACCTACCCCTCCACTTT. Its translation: CASTGQGYLPLHF.

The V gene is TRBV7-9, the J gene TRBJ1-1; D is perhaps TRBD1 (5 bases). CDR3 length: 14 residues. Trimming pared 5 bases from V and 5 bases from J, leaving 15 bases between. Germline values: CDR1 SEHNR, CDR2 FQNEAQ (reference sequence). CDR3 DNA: TGTGCCAGCAGCGACAGCAGTCGGGGAACTGAAGCTTTCTTT. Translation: CASSDSSRGTEAFF.

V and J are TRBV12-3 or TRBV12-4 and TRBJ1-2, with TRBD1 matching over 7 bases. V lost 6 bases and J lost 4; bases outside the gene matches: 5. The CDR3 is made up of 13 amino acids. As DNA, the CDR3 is TGTGCCAGCAGCCGGGACAGAATCTATGGCTACACCTTC. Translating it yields CASSRDRIYGYTF.

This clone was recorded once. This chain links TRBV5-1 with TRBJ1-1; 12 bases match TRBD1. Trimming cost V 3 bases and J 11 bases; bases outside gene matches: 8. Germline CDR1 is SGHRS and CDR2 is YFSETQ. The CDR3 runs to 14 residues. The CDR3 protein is CASSSSGQGALAFF. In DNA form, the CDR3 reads TGCGCCAGCAGCTCCTCGGGACAGGGGGCATTGGCTTTCTTT.

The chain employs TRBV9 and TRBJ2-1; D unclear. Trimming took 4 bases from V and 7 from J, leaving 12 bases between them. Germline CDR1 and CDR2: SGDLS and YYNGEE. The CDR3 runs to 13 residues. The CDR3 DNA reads TGTGCCAGCAGCCCGACGGGTTGGAATGAGCAGTTCTTC. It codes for CASSPTGWNEQFF.

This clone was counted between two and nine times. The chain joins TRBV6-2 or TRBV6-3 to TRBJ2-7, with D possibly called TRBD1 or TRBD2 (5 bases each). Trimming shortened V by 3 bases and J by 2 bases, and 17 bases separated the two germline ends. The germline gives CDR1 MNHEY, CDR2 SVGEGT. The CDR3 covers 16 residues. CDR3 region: CASSYNRAGSPYEQYV. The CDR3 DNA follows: TGTGCCAGCAGTTATAATCGGGCAGGGAGTCCCTACGAGCAGTACGTC.